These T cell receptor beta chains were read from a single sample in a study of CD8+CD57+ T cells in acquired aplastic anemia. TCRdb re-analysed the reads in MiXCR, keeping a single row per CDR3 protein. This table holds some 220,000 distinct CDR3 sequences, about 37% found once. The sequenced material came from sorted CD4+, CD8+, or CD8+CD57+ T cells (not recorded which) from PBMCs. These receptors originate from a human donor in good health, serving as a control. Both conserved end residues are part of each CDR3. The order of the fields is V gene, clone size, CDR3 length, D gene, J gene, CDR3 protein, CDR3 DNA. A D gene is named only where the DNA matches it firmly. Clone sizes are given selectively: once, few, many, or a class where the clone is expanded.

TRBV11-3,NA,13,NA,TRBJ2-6,CASSDSGANVRTF,TGTGCCAGCAGTGACTCTGGGGCCAACGTCCGGACTTTC
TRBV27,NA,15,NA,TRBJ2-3,CASSGETGNTDTQYF,TGTGCCAGCAGCGGTGAGACAGGTAACACAGATACGCAGTATTTT
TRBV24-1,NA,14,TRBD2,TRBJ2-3,CATRSAGGVDTQYF,TGTGCCACCAGAAGCGCGGGGGGTGTGGATACGCAGTATTTT
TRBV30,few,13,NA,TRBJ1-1,CAWSGIGNTEAFF,TGTGCCTGGAGTGGAATAGGGAACACTGAAGCTTTCTTT
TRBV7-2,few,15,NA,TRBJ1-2,CASSSKADRVYGYTF,TGTGCCAGCAGCTCAAAAGCGGACAGAGTCTATGGCTACACCTTC
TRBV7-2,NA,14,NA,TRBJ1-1,CASTLGASNTEAFF,TGTGCCAGCACCCTAGGGGCCTCGAACACTGAAGCTTTCTTT
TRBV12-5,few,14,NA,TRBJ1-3,CASGLTGSGNTIYF,TGTGCTAGTGGTTTGACAGGCTCTGGAAACACCATATATTTT
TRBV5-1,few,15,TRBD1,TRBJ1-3,CASSAITGAGNTIYF,TGCGCCAGCAGCGCCATAACAGGGGCCGGAAACACCATATATTTT
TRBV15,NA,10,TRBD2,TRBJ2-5,CASGGETQYF,TGTGCCTCGGGAGGGGAGACCCAGTACTTC
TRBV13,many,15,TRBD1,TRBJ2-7,CASSTNRDRVYEQYF,TGTGCCAGCAGCACAAACCGGGACAGGGTTTACGAGCAGTACTTC
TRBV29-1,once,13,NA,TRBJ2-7,CSVGPTGSYEQYF,TGCAGCGTTGGCCCGACAGGTTCCTACGAGCAGTACTTC
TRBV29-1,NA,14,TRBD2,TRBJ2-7,CSVVLAGVPYEQYF,TGCAGCGTTGTGCTAGCGGGAGTCCCCTACGAGCAGTACTTC
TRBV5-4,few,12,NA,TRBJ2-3,CASSKPADTQYF,TGTGCCAGCAGCAAACCCGCAGATACGCAGTATTTT
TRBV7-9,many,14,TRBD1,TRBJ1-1,CASSFRDRDTEAFF,TGTGCCAGCAGCTTCCGGGACAGGGACACTGAAGCTTTCTTT